This T cell receptor beta chain was profiled in a study of cytomegalovirus exposure and HLA in healthy donors. On the study more broadly: In an earlier analysis, approximately 120 million unique TCR beta sequences were found from some 170 million T cells.

On this clone: Its matching antigen is unknown.

The PCR was carried out with 60 Vbeta primers and 13 Jbeta primers. Sequenced by immunoSEQ multiplex PCR; TCRdb stores in-frame clones only, minus some. This table holds 120,000 or so clones, 75% to 90% found once. Overall study findings and caveats: HLA-A and HLA-B allele assignments for most subjects were reportedly predicted accurately using TCR beta sequences.

The V end was cut by 4 bases, the J end by 0 bases, with 10 bases between. In germline, CDR1 is SGHRS, CDR2 YFSETQ. The CDR3 runs to 14 residues. The specimen sequenced was PBMCs. This TCR came from a man between 18 and 35 years old in good health and CMV-seropositive. V and J are TRBV5-1 and TRBJ1-1; D may be TRBD1 (5 bases). CDR3 region: CASSPGLMNTEAFF. The CDR3 DNA follows: TGCGCCAGCAGCCCGGGACTGATGAACACTGAAGCTTTCTTT.